The T cell receptor (beta chain) under discussion was sequenced for a study of blood T cell repertoires in COVID-19. About the research overall: From the United States, Italy and Spain came samples of acute and convalescent COVID-19. PBMCs, B-cell-depleted T cells, or T cells were the source of the cDNA or gDNA that made up the material.

The V end was cut by 4 bases, the J end by 11 bases, with 9 bases between. The CDR3 sequence is 10 residues long. The germline V gene encodes CDR1 SQVTM and CDR2 ANQGSEA. This clone appeared once. In the original processing: Nucleated cell number was recorded as an estimate derived from reference gene primer amplification. Sequencing used immunoSEQ multiplex PCR; TCRdb keeps in-frame clones, though not all of them. V and J calls and clone size are as listed in that table; D and trimming were resolved from the DNA. The table lists 77,000 or so clones, about 80% of them singletons. The material sequenced was peripheral blood. The V call is TRBV29-1, the J call TRBJ2-1, with no clear D. The origin of this receptor is a young man with COVID-19, enrolled during active disease. The CDR3 DNA follows: TGCAGCGTTGGGGCACCTCAGCAGTTCTTC. Amino acids: CSVGAPQQFF.